This TCR delta chain emerged from a study of delta chains in infants with herpesvirus infections (dated by TCRdb to the early 2020s). Turning to the overall study: A Ugandan infant birth cohort was prospectively followed from birth to characterize gammadelta T cell responses to primary cytomegalovirus (CMV) infection. A public fetal Vdelta1/Vgamma8 gammadelta TCR clonotype was searched for in infants infected with CMV after birth. The previously published Belgian fetal and cord blood gammadelta TCR data were not generated in this cohort and were added only for comparison. Infant blood samples were grouped into approximate age categories of 1.5, 4, 8 and 12 months. Using PBMC, gammadelta TCRs were sequenced for more than 15 CMV-infected infants, one of whom was congenitally infected, and for 7 or 8 CMV-uninfected infants who had enough sample available. The research as a whole found: Public-clonotype frequency among Vdelta1 cells appeared to correlate inversely with age at infection and decayed rapidly, seemingly not persisting beyond about 2 months. Of approximately 19 CMV-infected infants, 4 carried the public Vdelta1 clonotype: the congenitally infected infant plus three who were infected postnatally before 120 days of age. In CMV-uninfected infants, the public clonotype might still exist at levels below the detection limit. The public clonotype was found only at the first time point after infection and was absent in uninfected infants and in those infected after 120 days. The authors acknowledged a small sample size and a lack of race- or environment-matched controls, because almost all Ugandans acquire CMV before adulthood.

Library method: RT-PCR. To generate TCR cDNA, RNA from PBMC was reverse transcribed using SuperScript II together with primers specific for the gamma chain and the delta chain. The cDNA was purified with AMPure XP beads, then amplified and indexed with Illumina adapters using the Nextera XT Index Kit. gammadelta TCR libraries were sequenced on an Illumina MiSeq with a V2 300-cycle kit. In the paper's pipeline: Using MiXCR v2.1.12, CDR3 sequences were assembled, and reads were mapped onto D, J and V genes obtained from GenBank. VDJtools v1.2.1 was used to analyze the repertoires of the CDR3 clonotypes. The public reads were reprocessed by TCRdb using CATT, and rows of matching DNA were later combined. In this record, the V and J calls reflect TCRdb's handling and not the investigators' own analysis. Counted in this sample were around 760 delta-chain clones; around 11% of them appeared once. In total, the top ten clones hold roughly 23% of the sample.

V is shortened by 3 bases, J by 3 bases, and the region joining them spans 23 bases. Per the germline V gene, TSWWSYY is the CDR1 and QGS is the CDR2. There are 18 amino acids in the CDR3, from cysteine to phenylalanine inclusive. Only the CDR3 portion is preserved as DNA: 54 bases, with reading frame beginning at the first base. This clone was detected only a few times. There is no known antigen for this receptor. One base separates it from a far larger clone, so it is likely a read error. In Kampala, Uganda, pregnant women receiving prenatal care were recruited and their infants were enrolled, and documentation of maternal HIV status was required. Home visits to families took place weekly, and collection of infant clinical information, oral swabs and peripheral blood began at 6 weeks of age and was repeated every 4 months after that. Blood was collected in heparin tubes, and PBMC were isolated by Ficoll-Paque density gradient centrifugation and cryopreserved.

The receptor was derived from a human donor who was a Ugandan infant, either HIV-exposed or HIV-unexposed (not recorded which). The chain was built from TRDV1 and TRDJ1, with the D segment possibly TRDD2 or TRDD3, each aligning over 6 bases. Sequencing was performed on peripheral blood, taken at time point 2 of longitudinal follow-up. The CDR3 sequence is CALGDPPTRGTDPDKLIF. Here is the DNA: TGTGCTCTTGGGGACCCTCCTACGCGGGGGACTGACCCCGATAAACTCATCTTT.